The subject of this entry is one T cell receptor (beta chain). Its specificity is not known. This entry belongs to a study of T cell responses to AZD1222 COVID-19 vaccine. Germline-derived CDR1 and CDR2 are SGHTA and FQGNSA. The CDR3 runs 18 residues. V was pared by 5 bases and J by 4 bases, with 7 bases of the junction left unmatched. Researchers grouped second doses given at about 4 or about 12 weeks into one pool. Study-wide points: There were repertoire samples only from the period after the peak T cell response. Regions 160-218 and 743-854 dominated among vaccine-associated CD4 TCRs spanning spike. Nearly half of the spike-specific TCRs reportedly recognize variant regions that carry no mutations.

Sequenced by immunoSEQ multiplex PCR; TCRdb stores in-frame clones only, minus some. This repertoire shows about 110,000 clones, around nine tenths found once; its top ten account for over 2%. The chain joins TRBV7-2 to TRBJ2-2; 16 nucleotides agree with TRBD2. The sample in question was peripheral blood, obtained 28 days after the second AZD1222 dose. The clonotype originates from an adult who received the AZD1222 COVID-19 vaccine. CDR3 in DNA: TGTGCCAGCAGCCCGGGACTAGCGGGAGGGGTCGGCACCGGGGAGCTGTTTTTT. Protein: CASSPGLAGGVGTGELFF.